This T cell receptor (beta chain) is drawn from a study of T cells after somatic rescue of genetic block. Clones were sequenced by immunoSEQ multiplex PCR, and TCRdb holds only the in-frame ones, with some missing. The data show 11,000 or so clones, less than 80% seen once. The CDR3 length is 16 residues. Germline V gives CDR1 SGDLS, CDR2 YYNGEE. J was trimmed by 4 bases and V by 6 bases; bases with no gene match: 12. Sequencing used peripheral blood mononuclear cells (PBMCs). The receptor was derived from a boy younger than 18. The V and J genes are TRBV9 and TRBJ2-2; 7 bases are a match to TRBD2. CDR3 DNA: TGTGCCAGCAATACGGGGCGGGAGTTTCGCACCGGGGAGCTGTTTTTT. Translation gives CASNTGREFRTGELFF.